This T cell receptor (beta chain) was captured in a study of T cells after yellow fever vaccination. The wider study: With SMART-Seq v4 Ultra Low Input, the fractions containing low cell numbers were prepared.

Trimming cost V 1 base and J 5 bases, with 6 bases left between them. Germline CDR1 and CDR2: SGHTA and FQGNSA. This CDR3 has 13 residues. There are many counts of this clonotype. Its antigen is unknown. Whole-study findings and limits: Booster sampling recovered most clones from primary vaccination (96% CD4, approximately 90% CD8).

In TCRdb, the 5' RACE reads were re-called with MiXCR into one record per CDR3 protein. In the table there are about 160,000 distinct CDR3 sequences, about 7% of which are singletons. The TCR sequence derives from a man aged 18 to 29 who received the YFV17D yellow fever vaccine. Sequencing was performed on CD4+ T cells sorted from PBMCs, taken around 5 days after the first yellow fever vaccination. The chain has TRBV7-2 and TRBJ2-4; D gene uncertain. CDR3 protein: CASSLDRENIQYF. For the CDR3, the DNA is TGTGCCAGCAGCTTAGATCGGGAAAACATTCAGTACTTC.